The 16 T cell receptor beta chains in this list originate from one sample, sequenced in a study of blood T cell repertoires in COVID-19. Measured with immunoSEQ multiplex PCR; TCRdb has only the in-frame clones, and not every one. The data show 77,000 or so clones, approximately 80% seen once. Material for sequencing was peripheral blood. These receptor sequences come from a man aged 25 to 40 with COVID-19, enrolled during active disease.

The chain couples TRBV18 to TRBJ2-5; 7 bases map to TRBD1. The CDR3 runs to 16 residues. Germline V gene lookup returns CDR1 KGHSH and CDR2 LQKENI. V trimming: 4 bases; J trimming: 2 bases; junction bases outside the gene matches: 10. CDR3 bases: TGTGCCAGCTCACTGCTCCCGGGACAGACACAAGAGACCCAGTACTTC. It codes for CASSLLPGQTQETQYF.

This clone is a singleton in its sample. J is TRBJ2-2 and V is TRBV29-1; the D is unclear. Germline V gene lookup returns CDR1 SQVTM and CDR2 ANQGSEA. The V gene lost 1 base and the J gene lost 4 bases, with 4 bases spanning the gap. The CDR3 spans 12 residues. CDR3 DNA: TGCAGCGTTGAAGGCGTCACCGGGGAGCTGTTTTTT. This codes for CSVEGVTGELFF.

This clone was seen more than once but under ten times. The chain employs TRBV6-6 and TRBJ2-7; 10 nucleotides agree with TRBD2. The trim removed 9 bases at V and 3 bases at J, leaving 11 bases unmatched. CDR1 is MNHNY, CDR2 SVGAGI, per germline (reference sequence). There are 15 residues in the CDR3. The CDR3 coding sequence is TGTGCCAGTTCCGGGCGGACTAGCGGAAACTACGAGCAGTACTTC. Translated: CASSGRTSGNYEQYF.

The rearrangement uses TRBV28 and TRBJ2-1, with D perhaps TRBD2 (5 bases). The CDR3 is made up of 14 amino acids. Per germline, CDR1 MDHEN and CDR2 SYDVKM. Deletions cut 7 bases from V and 0 bases from J, with 10 bases between. CDR3 amino acids: CASKTGSSYNEQFF. The DNA for the CDR3 is TGTGCCAGCAAGACGGGGAGCTCCTACAATGAGCAGTTCTTC.

V is TRBV5-8 and J is TRBJ2-3, with 10 bases matching TRBD1. Trimming took 4 bases from V and 2 from J; bases not matched to a gene: 4. The V gene's germline CDR1 is SGHTS and CDR2 YDEGEE. The CDR3 sequence is 15 residues long. This CDR3 reads CASSVGQGNTDTQYF. The CDR3 nucleotides read TGTGCCAGCAGCGTGGGACAGGGGAACACAGATACGCAGTATTTT. Full variable domain (missing parts from reference TRBV5-8 and TRBJ2-3): EAGVTQSPTHLIKTRGQQATLRCSPISGHTSVYWYQQALGLGLQFLLWYDEGEERNRGNFPPRFSGRQFPNYSSELNVNALELEDSALYLCASSVGQGNTDTQYFGPGTRLTVL.

V and J are TRBV19 and TRBJ1-3, with a possible D match to TRBD1 (6 bases). V shed 4 bases and J shed 0 bases, with 19 bases lying between them. CDR1 is LNHDA and CDR2 is SQIVND in the germline V gene (reference sequence). The CDR3 consists of 18 residues. The CDR3 DNA reads as TGTGCCAGTAGTACCGGACAGCGTGCCTTAATCTCTGGAAACACCATATATTTT. Translating it yields CASSTGQRALISGNTIYF.

J is TRBJ1-1 and V is TRBV12-3 or TRBV12-4; unclear D gene. This CDR3 has 13 residues. V was clipped by 1 base and J by 11 bases, with 14 bases between them. The CDR3 is CASSLDRGIVAFF. The CDR3 DNA sequence: TGTGCCAGCAGTTTAGATCGGGGAATAGTGGCTTTCTTT.

The V and J genes are TRBV29-1 and TRBJ1-1; tentative D call: TRBD1 (6 bases). The CDR3 contains 13 residues. V lost 8 bases and J 2 bases, leaving 15 bases between the germline ends. Looked up from germline, CDR1 is SQVTM and CDR2 is ANQGSEA. CDR3 sequence reads: CSHSGQLNTEAFF. Written as DNA, the CDR3 is TGCAGCCATTCCGGACAGTTAAACACTGAAGCTTTCTTT.

This clone was observed once. V and J are TRBV6-5 and TRBJ2-7; perhaps TRBD1 as D (6 bases). The CDR3 covers 16 residues. Germline CDR1 MNHEY, CDR2 SVGAGI. Trimming removed 0 bases from V and 3 bases from J, with 15 bases in between. The CDR3 DNA sequence: TGTGCCAGCAGTTACTCGAACACAGGGCAGGGCTACGAGCAGTACTTC. Residues: CASSYSNTGQGYEQYF.

This CDR3 reads CASSGGEGGFGYTF. The CDR3 DNA follows: TGTGCCAGCAGTGGGGGGGAGGGAGGTTTTGGCTACACCTTC. The J gene is TRBJ1-2, the V gene TRBV28; perhaps TRBD1 as D (5 bases). Germline V lookup: CDR1 MDHEN, CDR2 SYDVKM. There are 14 residues in the CDR3. With 5 bases removed from V and 7 bases from J, the gap between germline ends came to 17 bases.

The V and J genes are TRBV4-1 and TRBJ2-7, with 7 bases that match TRBD2. The CDR3 runs 17 residues. The V gene's germline CDR1 is MGHRA and CDR2 YSYEKL. With 2 bases clipped from V and 0 bases from J, the junction kept 10 bases outside the gene matches. As DNA, the CDR3 is TGCGCCAGCAGCCAATTTCTGGCGGGAGCGTCCTCCTACGAGCAGTACTTC. Encoded protein: CASSQFLAGASSYEQYF.

This clone was seen a handful of times. The rearrangement links TRBV2 to TRBJ2-7; 11 bases line up with TRBD2. The junction had 4 bases not matched to a gene; V was cut back by 3 bases and J by 0 bases. CDR1 SNHLY and CDR2 FYNNEI come from the germline V gene. The CDR3 spans 16 residues. The CDR3 DNA is TGTGCCAGCAGTGACTCGGGACTAGCGGCCTCCTACGAGCAGTACTTC. This sequence encodes CASSDSGLAASYEQYF.

The genes are TRBV4-2 and TRBJ2-6; possible D gene TRBD2, 6 bases. V lost 3 bases and J lost 0, with 9 bases in between. This CDR3 spans 16 amino acids. The germline V gene has CDR1 LGHNA and CDR2 YNFKEQ. Here the CDR3 reads CASSQGGASGANVLTF. The DNA for the CDR3 is TGTGCCAGCAGCCAGGGCGGGGCCTCTGGGGCCAACGTCCTGACTTTC.

This chain links TRBV28 with TRBJ1-2; D is unclear. The V gene's germline CDR1 is MDHEN and CDR2 SYDVKM. This CDR3 comprises 14 residues. With 5 bases removed from V and 7 bases from J, the gap between germline ends came to 17 bases. The CDR3 is CASSLAGREGGYTF. The CDR3 DNA follows: TGTGCCAGCAGTCTCGCGGGAAGGGAGGGTGGCTACACCTTC.

The chain recombines TRBV3-1 (or the pseudogene TRBV3-2) with TRBJ2-2; perhaps TRBD2 as D (5 bases). CDR3 length: 17 residues. The V gene's germline CDR1 is LGHDT and CDR2 YNNKEL (reference sequence). V was trimmed by 1 base and J by 5 bases, leaving 17 bases between them. DNA of the CDR3: TGTGCCAGCAGCCAAGTGGTGGGAGTACTCGGGACCGGGGAGCTGTTTTTT. Its protein product is CASSQVVGVLGTGELFF.

The V gene is TRBV6-6, the J gene TRBJ2-7; a weak D match, TRBD2 (5 bases). Trimming cost V 0 bases and J 5 bases, with 8 bases left between them. Germline CDR1 reads MNHNY; CDR2 reads SVGAGI (reference sequence). The CDR3 consists of 13 residues. CDR3 protein: CASSYSGVNEQYF. CDR3 coding DNA: TGTGCCAGCAGTTACTCGGGAGTCAACGAGCAGTACTTC.